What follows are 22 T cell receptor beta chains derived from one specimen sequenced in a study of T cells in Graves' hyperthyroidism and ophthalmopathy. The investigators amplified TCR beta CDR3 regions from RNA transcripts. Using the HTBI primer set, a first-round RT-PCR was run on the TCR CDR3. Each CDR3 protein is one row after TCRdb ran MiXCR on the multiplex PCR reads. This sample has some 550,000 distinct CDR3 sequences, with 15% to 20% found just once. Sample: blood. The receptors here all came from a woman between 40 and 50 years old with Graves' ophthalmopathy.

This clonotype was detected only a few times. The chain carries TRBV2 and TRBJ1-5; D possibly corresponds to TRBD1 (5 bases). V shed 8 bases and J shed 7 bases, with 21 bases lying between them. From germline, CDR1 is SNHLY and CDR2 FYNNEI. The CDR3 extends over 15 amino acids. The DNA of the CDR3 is TGTGCCAGCTCTCCTCACGGGGCAGGGATGCAGCCCCAGCATTTT. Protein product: CASSPHGAGMQPQHF. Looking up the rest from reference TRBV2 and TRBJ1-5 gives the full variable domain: EPEVTQTPSHQVTQMGQEVILRCVPISNHLYFYWYRQILGQKVEFLVSFYNNEISEKSEIFDDQFSVERPDGSNFTLKIRSTKLEDSAMYFCASSPHGAGMQPQHFGDGTRLSIL.

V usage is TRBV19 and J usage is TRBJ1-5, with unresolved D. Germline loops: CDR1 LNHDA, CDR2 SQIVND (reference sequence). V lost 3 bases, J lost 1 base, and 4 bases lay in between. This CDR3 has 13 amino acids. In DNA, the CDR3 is TGTGCCAGTAGTATCCAGAGCAATCAGCCCCAGCATTTT. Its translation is CASSIQSNQPQHF. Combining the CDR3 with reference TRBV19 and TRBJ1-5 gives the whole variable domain DGGITQSPKYLFRKEGQNVTLSCEQNLNHDAMYWYRQDPGQGLRLIYYSQIVNDFQKGDIAEGYSVSREKKESFPLTVTSAQKNPTAFYLCASSIQSNQPQHFGDGTRLSIL.

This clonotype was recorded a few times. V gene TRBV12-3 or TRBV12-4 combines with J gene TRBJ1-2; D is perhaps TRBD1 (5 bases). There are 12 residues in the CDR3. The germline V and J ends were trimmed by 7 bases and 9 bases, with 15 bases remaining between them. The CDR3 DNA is TGTGCCAGCACCCGGCGTCAGGGTAGCTACACCTTC. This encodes CASTRRQGSYTF.

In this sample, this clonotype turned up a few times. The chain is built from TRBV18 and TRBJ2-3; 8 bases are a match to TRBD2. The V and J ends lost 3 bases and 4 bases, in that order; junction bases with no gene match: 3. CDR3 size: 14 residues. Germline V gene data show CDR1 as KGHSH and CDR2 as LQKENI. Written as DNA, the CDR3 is TGTGCCAGCTCACCGGGACTAGACCCAGATACGCAGTATTTT. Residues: CASSPGLDPDTQYF.

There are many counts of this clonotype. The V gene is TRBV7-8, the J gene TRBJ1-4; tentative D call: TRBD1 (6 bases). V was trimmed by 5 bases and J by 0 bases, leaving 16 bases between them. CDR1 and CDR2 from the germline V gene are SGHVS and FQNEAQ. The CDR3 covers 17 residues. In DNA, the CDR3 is TGTGCCAGCAGCCCAAGGCGACAGGACGCAACTAATGAAAAACTGTTTTTT. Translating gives CASSPRRQDATNEKLFF.

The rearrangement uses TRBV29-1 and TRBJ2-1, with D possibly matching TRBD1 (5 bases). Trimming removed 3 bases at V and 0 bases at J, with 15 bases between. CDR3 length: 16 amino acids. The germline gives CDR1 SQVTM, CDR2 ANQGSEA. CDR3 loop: CSVEGLPLSSYNEQFF. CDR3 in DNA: TGCAGCGTTGAGGGGCTACCCCTGAGCTCCTACAATGAGCAGTTCTTC.

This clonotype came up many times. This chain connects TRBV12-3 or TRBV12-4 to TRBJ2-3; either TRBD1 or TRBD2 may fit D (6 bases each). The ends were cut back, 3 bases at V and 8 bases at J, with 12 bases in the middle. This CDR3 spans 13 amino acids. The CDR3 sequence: CASSFGGTGTQYF. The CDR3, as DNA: TGTGCCAGCAGTTTCGGGGGCACGGGTACGCAGTATTTT.

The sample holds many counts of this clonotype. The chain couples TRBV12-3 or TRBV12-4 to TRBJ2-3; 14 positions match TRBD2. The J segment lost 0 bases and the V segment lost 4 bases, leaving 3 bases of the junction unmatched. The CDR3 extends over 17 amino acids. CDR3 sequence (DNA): TGTGCCAGCAGTTGGACTAGCGGGGGGCTGAGCACAGATACGCAGTATTTT. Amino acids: CASSWTSGGLSTDTQYF.

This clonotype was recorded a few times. The CDR3 reads CASRAGTSGTFQETQYF. CDR3 nucleotide sequence: TGCGCCAGCAGAGCCGGGACTAGCGGAACCTTTCAAGAGACCCAGTACTTC. The V gene is TRBV5-1, the J gene TRBJ2-5, with TRBD2 matching over 11 bases. Germline CDR1 reads SGHRS; CDR2 reads YFSETQ. V shed 5 bases and J 2 bases; nucleotides not matched to a gene: 11. This CDR3 comprises 17 residues.

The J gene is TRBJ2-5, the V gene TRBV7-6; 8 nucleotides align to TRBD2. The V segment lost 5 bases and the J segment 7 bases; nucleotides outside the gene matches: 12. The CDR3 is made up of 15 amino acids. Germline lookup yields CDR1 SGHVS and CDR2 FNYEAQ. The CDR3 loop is CASSPAGGLGGTQYF. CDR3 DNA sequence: TGTGCCAGCAGCCCTGCGGGGGGTCTAGGGGGGACCCAGTACTTC.

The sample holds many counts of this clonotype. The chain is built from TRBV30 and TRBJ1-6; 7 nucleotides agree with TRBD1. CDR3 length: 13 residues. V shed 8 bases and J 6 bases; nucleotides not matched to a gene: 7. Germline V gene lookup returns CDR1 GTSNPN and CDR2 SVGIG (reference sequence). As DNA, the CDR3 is TGTGCCGGACAGACAGGGCCTAATTCACCCCTCCACTTT. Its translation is CAGQTGPNSPLHF.

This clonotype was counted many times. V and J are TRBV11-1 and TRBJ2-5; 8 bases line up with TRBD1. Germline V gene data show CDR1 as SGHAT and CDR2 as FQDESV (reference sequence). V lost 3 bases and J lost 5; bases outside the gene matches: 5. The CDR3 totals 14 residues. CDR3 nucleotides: TGTGCCAGCAGCTTTCGGACAGGGCCGGAGACCCAGTACTTC. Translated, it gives CASSFRTGPETQYF.

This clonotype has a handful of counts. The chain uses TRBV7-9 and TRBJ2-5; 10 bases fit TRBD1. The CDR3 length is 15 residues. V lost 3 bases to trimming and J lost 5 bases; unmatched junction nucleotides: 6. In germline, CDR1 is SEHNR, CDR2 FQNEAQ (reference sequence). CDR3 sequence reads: CASSLATGGGETQYF. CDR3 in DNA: TGTGCCAGCAGCTTGGCGACAGGGGGCGGGGAGACCCAGTACTTC.

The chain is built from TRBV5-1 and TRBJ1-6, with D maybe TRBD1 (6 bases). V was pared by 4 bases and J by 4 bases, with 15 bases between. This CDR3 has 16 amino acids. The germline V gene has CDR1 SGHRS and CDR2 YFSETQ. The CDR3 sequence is CASSRQQGGYNSPLHF. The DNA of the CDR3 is TGCGCCAGCAGCCGCCAACAGGGCGGGTATAATTCACCCCTCCACTTT.

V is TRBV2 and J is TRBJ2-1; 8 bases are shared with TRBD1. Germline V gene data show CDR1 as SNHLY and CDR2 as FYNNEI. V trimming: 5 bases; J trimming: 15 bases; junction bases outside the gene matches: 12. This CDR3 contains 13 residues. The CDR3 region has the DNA TGTGCCAGCAGTCATGGGGACAGGAGCTTGGGGTTCTTC. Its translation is CASSHGDRSLGFF.

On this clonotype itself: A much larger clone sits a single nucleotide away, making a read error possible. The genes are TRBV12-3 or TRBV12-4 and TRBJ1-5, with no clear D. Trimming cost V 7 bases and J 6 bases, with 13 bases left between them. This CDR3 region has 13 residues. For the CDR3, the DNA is TGTGCCAGCAATCTAAAATTTCCTCAGCCCCAGCATTTT. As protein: CASNLKFPQPQHF.

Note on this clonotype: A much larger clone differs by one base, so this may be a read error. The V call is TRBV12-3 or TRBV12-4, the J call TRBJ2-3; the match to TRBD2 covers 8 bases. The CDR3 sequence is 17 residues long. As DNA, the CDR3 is TGTGCCAGCAGTCCTCCCGGCCTAGCGGGCCTTACAGATCCGCAGTATTTT. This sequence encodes CASSPPGLAGLTDPQYF.

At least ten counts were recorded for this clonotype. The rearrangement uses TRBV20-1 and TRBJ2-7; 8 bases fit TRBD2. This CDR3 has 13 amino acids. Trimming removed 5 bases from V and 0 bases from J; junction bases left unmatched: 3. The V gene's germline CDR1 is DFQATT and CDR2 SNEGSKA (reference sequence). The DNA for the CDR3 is TGCAGTGCTCCGGGAGGGCCCTCCTACGAGCAGTACTTC. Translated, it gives CSAPGGPSYEQYF.

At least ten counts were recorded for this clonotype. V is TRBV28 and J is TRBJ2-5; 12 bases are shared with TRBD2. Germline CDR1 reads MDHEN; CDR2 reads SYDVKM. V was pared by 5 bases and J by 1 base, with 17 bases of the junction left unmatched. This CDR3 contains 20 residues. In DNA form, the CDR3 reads TGTGCCAGCAGTCAAACACTAGCGGGAGGCCTCTTGGCTACCCAAGAGACCCAGTACTTC. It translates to CASSQTLAGGLLATQETQYF.

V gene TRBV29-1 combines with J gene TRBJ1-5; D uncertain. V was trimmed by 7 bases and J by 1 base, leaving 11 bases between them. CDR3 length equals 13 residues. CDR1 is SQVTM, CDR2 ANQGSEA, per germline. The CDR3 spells CSAGRVSNQPQHF. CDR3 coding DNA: TGCAGCGCCGGAAGGGTAAGCAATCAGCCCCAGCATTTT. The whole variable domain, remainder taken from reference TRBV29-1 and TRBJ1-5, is SAVISQKPSRDICQRGTSLTIQCQVDSQVTMMFWYRQQPGQSLTLIATANQGSEATYESGFVIDKFPISRPNLTFSTLTVSNMSPEDSSIYLCSAGRVSNQPQHFGDGTRLSIL.

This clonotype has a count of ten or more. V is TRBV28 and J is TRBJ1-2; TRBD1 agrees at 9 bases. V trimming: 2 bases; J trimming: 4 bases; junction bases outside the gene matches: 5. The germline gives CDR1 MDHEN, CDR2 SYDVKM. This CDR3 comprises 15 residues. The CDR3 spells CASSLTTGGVYGYTF. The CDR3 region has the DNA TGTGCCAGCAGTTTAACCACAGGGGGCGTCTATGGCTACACCTTC.

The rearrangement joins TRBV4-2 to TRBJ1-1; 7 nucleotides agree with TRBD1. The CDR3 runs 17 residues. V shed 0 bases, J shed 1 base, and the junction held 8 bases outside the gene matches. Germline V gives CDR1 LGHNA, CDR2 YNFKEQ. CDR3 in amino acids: CASSQELTGAGNTEAFF. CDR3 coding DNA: TGTGCCAGCAGCCAAGAGTTAACAGGGGCGGGGAACACTGAAGCTTTCTTT.